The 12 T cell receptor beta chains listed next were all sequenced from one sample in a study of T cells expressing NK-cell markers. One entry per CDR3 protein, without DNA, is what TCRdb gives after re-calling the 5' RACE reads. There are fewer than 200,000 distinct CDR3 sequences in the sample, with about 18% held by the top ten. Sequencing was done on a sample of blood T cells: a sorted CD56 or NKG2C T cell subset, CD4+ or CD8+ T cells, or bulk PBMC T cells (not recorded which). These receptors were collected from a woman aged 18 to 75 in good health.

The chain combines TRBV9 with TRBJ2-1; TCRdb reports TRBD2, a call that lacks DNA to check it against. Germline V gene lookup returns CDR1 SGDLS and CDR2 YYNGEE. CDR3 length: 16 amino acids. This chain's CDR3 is CASSVAGTSATNEQFF.

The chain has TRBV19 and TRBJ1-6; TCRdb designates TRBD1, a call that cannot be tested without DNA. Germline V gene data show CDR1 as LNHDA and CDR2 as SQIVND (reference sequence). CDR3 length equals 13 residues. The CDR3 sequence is CASSERQHSPLHF.

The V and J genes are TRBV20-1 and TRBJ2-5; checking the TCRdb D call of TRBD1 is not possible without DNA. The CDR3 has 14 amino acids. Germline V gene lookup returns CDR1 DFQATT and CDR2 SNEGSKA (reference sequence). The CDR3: CSAAFQGTGETQYF.

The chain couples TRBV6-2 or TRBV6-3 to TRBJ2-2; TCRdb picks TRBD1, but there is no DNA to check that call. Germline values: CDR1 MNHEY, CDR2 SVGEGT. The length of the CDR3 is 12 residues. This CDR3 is CASSGDTGELFF.

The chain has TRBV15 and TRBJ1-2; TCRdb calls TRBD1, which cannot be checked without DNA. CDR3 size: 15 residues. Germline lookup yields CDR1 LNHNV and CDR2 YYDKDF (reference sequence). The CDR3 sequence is CATSRGKGGTMGYTF.

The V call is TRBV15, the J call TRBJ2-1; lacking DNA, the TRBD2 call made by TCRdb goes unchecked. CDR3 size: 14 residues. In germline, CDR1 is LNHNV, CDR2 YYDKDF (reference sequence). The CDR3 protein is CATSGPAGVNEQFF.

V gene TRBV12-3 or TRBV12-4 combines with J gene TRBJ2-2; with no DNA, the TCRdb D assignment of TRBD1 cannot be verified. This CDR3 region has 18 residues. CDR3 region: CASTTSPSGSPNTGELFF.

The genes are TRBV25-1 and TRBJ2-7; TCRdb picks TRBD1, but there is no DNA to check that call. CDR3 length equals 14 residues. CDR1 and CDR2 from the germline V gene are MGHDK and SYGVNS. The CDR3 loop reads CASRARDSRYEQYF.

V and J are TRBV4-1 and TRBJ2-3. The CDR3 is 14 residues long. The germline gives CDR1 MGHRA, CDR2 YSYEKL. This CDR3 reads CASSPPRLADTQYF.

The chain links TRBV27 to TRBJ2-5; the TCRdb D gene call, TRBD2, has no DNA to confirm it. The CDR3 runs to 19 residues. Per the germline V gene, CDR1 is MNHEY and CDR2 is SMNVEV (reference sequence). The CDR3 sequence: CASSLSVVSGMGRGQTQYF.

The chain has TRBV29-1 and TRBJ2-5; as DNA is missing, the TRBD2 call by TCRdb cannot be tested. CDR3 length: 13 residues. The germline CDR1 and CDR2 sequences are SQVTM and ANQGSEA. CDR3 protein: CSVAARRVETQYF.

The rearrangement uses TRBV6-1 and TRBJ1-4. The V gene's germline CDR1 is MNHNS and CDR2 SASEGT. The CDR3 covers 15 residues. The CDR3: CASSQPGERGEKLFF.